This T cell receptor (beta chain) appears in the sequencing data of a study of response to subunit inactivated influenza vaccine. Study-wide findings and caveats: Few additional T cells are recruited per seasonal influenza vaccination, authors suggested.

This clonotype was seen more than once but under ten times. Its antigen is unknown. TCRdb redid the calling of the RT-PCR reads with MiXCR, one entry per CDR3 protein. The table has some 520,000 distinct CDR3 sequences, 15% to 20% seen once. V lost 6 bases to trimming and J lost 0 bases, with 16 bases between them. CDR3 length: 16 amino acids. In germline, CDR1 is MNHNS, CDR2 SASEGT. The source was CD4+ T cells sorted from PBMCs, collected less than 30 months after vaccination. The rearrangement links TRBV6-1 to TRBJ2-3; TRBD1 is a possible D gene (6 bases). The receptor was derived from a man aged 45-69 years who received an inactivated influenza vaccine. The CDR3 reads CASRKQGRKSTDTQYF. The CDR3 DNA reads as TGTGCCAGCAGGAAACAGGGAAGAAAGAGCACAGATACGCAGTATTTT.